Shown below are 6 T cell receptor beta chains from a single sample sequenced in a study of identical twins. MiXCR was run by TCRdb on the 5' RACE reads, yielding one entry per CDR3 protein. In the table there are 750,000 to 950,000 distinct CDR3 sequences, 12% of which are singletons. These records were also assigned to another study, of yellow fever vaccine responses in identical twins.

The material sequenced was PBMCs. These receptors all stem from a woman between 18 and 29 years old in good health.

The CDR3 DNA reads TGTGCCAGCAGTACCGGACAGGGTTTAAAGGAAGCTTTCTTT. Translated, it gives CASSTGQGLKEAFF. The chain carries TRBV28 and TRBJ1-1; the match to TRBD1 covers 8 bases. The CDR3 consists of 14 residues. The J segment lost 8 bases and the V segment lost 5 bases, leaving 10 bases of the junction unmatched. Germline CDR1 and CDR2: MDHEN and SYDVKM.

This clonotype showed up many times. The chain is built from TRBV6-1 and TRBJ1-1, with D unresolved. Looked up from germline, CDR1 is MNHNS and CDR2 is SASEGT. The CDR3 is 15 amino acids. Trimming left V 5 bases short and J 2 bases short, with 15 bases between. CDR3: CASSQSAGSNTEAFF. The CDR3 DNA is TGTGCCAGCAGTCAGTCAGCCGGGTCCAACACTGAAGCTTTCTTT.

This clonotype was recorded at least ten times. This rearrangement joins TRBV4-1 to TRBJ1-1; the D is unclear. CDR3 length: 15 amino acids. The V and J ends lost 0 bases and 1 base respectively, with 9 bases between them. The germline gives CDR1 MGHRA, CDR2 YSYEKL. CDR3 sequence reads: CASSQEFKANTEAFF. The CDR3 nucleotides read TGCGCCAGCAGCCAAGAATTTAAGGCGAACACTGAAGCTTTCTTT.

The table lists this clonotype with a few counts. The chain combines TRBV5-1 with TRBJ1-2; the match to TRBD1 covers 8 bases. CDR1 is SGHRS and CDR2 is YFSETQ in the germline V gene. The CDR3 spans 15 residues. J gave up 2 bases and V 0 bases, and 3 bases lay outside the gene matches. The CDR3: CASSLEWTGNYGYTF. CDR3 in DNA: TGCGCCAGCAGCTTGGAATGGACAGGGAACTATGGCTACACCTTC. Full variable domain (missing parts from reference TRBV5-1 and TRBJ1-2): KAGVTQTPRYLIKTRGQQVTLSCSPISGHRSVSWYQQTPGQGLQFLFEYFSETQRNKGNFPGRFSGRQFSNSRSEMNVSTLELGDSALYLCASSLEWTGNYGYTFGSGTRLTVV.

This clonotype was counted between two and nine times. The chain carries TRBV10-3 and TRBJ1-1; D ambiguous. This CDR3 has 14 residues. The germline V gene has CDR1 ENHRY and CDR2 SYGVKD. Trimming stripped 2 bases from V and 5 bases from J, with 12 bases between. Here the CDR3 DNA reads TGTGCCATCAGTGAGGGGAGCCAACGGACTGAAGCTTTCTTT. It specifies CAISEGSQRTEAFF.

This clonotype was detected a few times. The rearrangement links TRBV10-3 to TRBJ2-7, with 9 bases lining up with TRBD1. V lost 8 bases to trimming and J lost 4 bases; unmatched junction nucleotides: 6. There are 13 residues in the CDR3. The germline V gene encodes CDR1 ENHRY and CDR2 SYGVKD. CDR3 nucleotides: TGTGCCATCCGTGGGACAGGGCAGTACGAGCAGTACGTC. It codes for CAIRGTGQYEQYV.